The T cell receptor beta chain described here comes from a study of T cell repertoires in cytomegalovirus infection. Study context: Evidence of both CMV infection and a matching HLA type came from public TCR beta signatures.

This clonotype has just a few counts. Its antigen is undetermined. TCRdb reprocessed the reads with MiXCR, giving one entry per CDR3 protein. The table records hundreds of thousands of distinct CDR3 sequences, around 24% of them present only once. V was shortened by 3 bases and J by 6 bases, with 17 bases between the two germline ends. From germline, CDR1 is MNHEY and CDR2 SVGAGI. The CDR3 runs to 15 residues. Study findings and constraints: Cumulative public TCR beta family frequency identified CMV carriers with the relevant HLA. CMV-specific TCR beta clonotypes restricted by HLA-C dominated the ex vivo response.

This chain connects TRBV6-5 to TRBJ1-2; D is possibly TRBD1 (5 bases). This TCR derives from a human donor in good health (CMV status not recorded). Some clones in this sample may be carry-over from other donors' samples. Sequenced material: CD8+ T cells from PBMCs. CDR3 bases: TGTGCCAGCAGTTATATCGGGGCTTTCCGGGATGGCTACACCTTC. Translation gives CASSYIGAFRDGYTF.